Shown below are 14 T cell receptor beta chains from a single sample sequenced in a study of T-cell memory formation after mild COVID-19. Each CDR3 protein gets one entry after TCRdb re-called the 5' RACE reads with MiXCR. The sample has 250,000 to 400,000 distinct CDR3 sequences, roughly an eighth seen once. The sequenced sample consisted of PBMCs or a T cell subset sorted from them (not recorded which). The receptors shown here come from a man between 18 and 29 years old who had mild COVID-19 (a few samples of this study predate the infection). Cell type and time point are not known.

The chain is built from TRBV3-1 and TRBJ2-3, with D tentatively TRBD2 (6 bases). V lost 4 bases and J 5 bases, leaving 13 bases between the germline ends. CDR3 length equals 14 residues. From germline, CDR1 is LGHDT and CDR2 YNNKEL (reference sequence). The CDR3 spells CASSPTLGLDTQYF. The CDR3 DNA reads as TGTGCCAGCAGCCCGACCCTGGGACTAGATACGCAGTATTTT.

This clonotype was picked up many times. The chain joins TRBV6-5 to TRBJ2-1; D possibly uses TRBD1 or TRBD2 (5 bases each). Germline V gene lookup returns CDR1 MNHEY and CDR2 SVGAGI. The CDR3 consists of 13 residues. V was shortened by 7 bases and J by 4 bases, with 11 bases between the two germline ends. CDR3 sequence reads: CASMGTDYNEQFF. The CDR3 nucleotides are TGTGCCAGCATGGGGACGGATTACAATGAGCAGTTCTTC.

This clonotype was detected a few times. This chain connects TRBV5-1 to TRBJ2-6, with D tentatively TRBD1 (5 bases). Trimming took off 0 bases at V and 0 bases at J, with 13 bases between the two ends. Germline values: CDR1 SGHRS, CDR2 YFSETQ. This CDR3 has 18 residues. This chain's CDR3 is CASSLEFDSPSGANVLTF. The DNA of the CDR3 is TGCGCCAGCAGCTTGGAATTCGACAGTCCCTCTGGGGCCAACGTCCTGACTTTC.

The CDR3 reads CASSLGWAGGGRNGYTF. The CDR3 DNA reads as TGTGCCAGCAGCTTAGGGTGGGCGGGGGGCGGTAGGAATGGCTACACCTTC. The rearrangement uses TRBV7-2 and TRBJ1-2; maybe TRBD1 (6 bases). V dropped 1 base and J dropped 6 bases, with 21 bases sitting between them. The length of the CDR3 is 17 residues. Germline V gene sequence: CDR1 SGHTA, CDR2 FQGNSA. Drawing the rest from reference TRBV7-2 and TRBJ1-2, the complete variable domain is GAGVSQSPSNKVTEKGKDVELRCDPISGHTALYWYRQSLGQGLEFLIYFQGNSAPDKSGLPSDRFSAERTGGSVSTLTIQRTQQEDSAVYLCASSLGWAGGGRNGYTFGSGTRLTVV.

There are a few counts of this clonotype. J is TRBJ1-5 and V is TRBV4-3, with 7 bases that match TRBD1. Germline V gives CDR1 LGHNA, CDR2 YSLEER. V was pared by 0 bases and J by 7 bases, with 9 bases of the junction left unmatched. CDR3 length: 16 amino acids. CDR3 DNA sequence: TGCGCCAGCAGCCAAGATCGTGAGACAGGGTTGCAGCCCCAGCATTTT. It specifies CASSQDRETGLQPQHF.

There are a few counts of this clonotype. The genes are TRBV10-3 and TRBJ2-7; 8 positions match TRBD1. Germline lookup yields CDR1 ENHRY and CDR2 SYGVKD. The CDR3 totals 14 residues. Trimming took 2 bases from V and 7 from J; bases not matched to a gene: 7. The CDR3 nucleotides read TGTGCCATCAGTGAGACGGACAGGGTGGGGGAGCAGTACGTC. It is translated as CAISETDRVGEQYV.

This chain uses TRBV20-1 with TRBJ1-6; D gene uncertain. Germline loops: CDR1 DFQATT, CDR2 SNEGSKA (reference sequence). The CDR3 runs to 15 residues. The V and J ends lost 1 base and 10 bases respectively, with 17 bases between them. CDR3 nucleotides: TGCAGTGCTAGAGCTGTGGCAACCGAAAGCTCACCCCTCCACTTT. As protein: CSARAVATESSPLHF.

The V gene is TRBV7-2, the J gene TRBJ2-5; tentative D call: TRBD1 (7 bases). Deletions cut 4 bases from V and 5 bases from J, with 17 bases between. This CDR3 has 15 residues. CDR1 is SGHTA and CDR2 is FQGNSA in the germline V gene. Written as DNA, the CDR3 is TGTGCCAGCAGCTGGAGGGGGCAAGGGGGTGAGACCCAGTACTTC. It translates to CASSWRGQGGETQYF.

This clonotype showed up many times. The rearrangement links TRBV6-5 to TRBJ1-6; D is perhaps TRBD1 (5 bases). CDR3 size: 16 residues. V gave up 0 bases and J gave up 6 bases, with 12 bases separating them. CDR1 and CDR2 from the germline V gene are MNHEY and SVGAGI. CDR3 amino acids: CASSYSKGIGNSPLHF. The CDR3 bases are TGTGCCAGCAGTTACTCGAAGGGGATAGGTAATTCACCCCTCCACTTT.

The gene calls are TRBV11-2 and TRBJ1-2, with D unclear. This CDR3 comprises 13 residues. Germline values: CDR1 SGHAT, CDR2 FQNNGV. V lost 2 bases and J lost 6, with 10 bases in between. CDR3 coding DNA: TGTGCCAGCAGCTTATATGGGGTCGATGGCTACACCTTC. Translation: CASSLYGVDGYTF. The full variable domain, with the rest looked up from reference TRBV11-2 and TRBJ1-2, is EAGVAQSPRYKIIEKRQSVAFWCNPISGHATLYWYQQILGQGPKLLIQFQNNGVVDDSQLPKDRFSAERLKGVDSTLKIQPAKLEDSAVYLCASSLYGVDGYTFGSGTRLTVV.

The chain is built from TRBV2 and TRBJ2-1; 7 bases are a match to TRBD1. This CDR3 has 16 amino acids. V lost 7 bases and J lost 4; bases outside the gene matches: 13. The germline V gene has CDR1 SNHLY and CDR2 FYNNEI. CDR3 DNA: TGTGCCAGCACCCCCCCCCAGGCAGGGGGATACAATGAGCAGTTCTTC. As protein: CASTPPQAGGYNEQFF.

The rearrangement uses TRBV15 and TRBJ1-5; D gene unclear. V was clipped by 3 bases and J by 4 bases, with 4 bases between them. Germline CDR1 reads LNHNV; CDR2 reads YYDKDF (reference sequence). This CDR3 region has 12 residues. The CDR3 DNA sequence: TGTGCCACCAGCAGTTATAATCAGCCCCAGCATTTT. Residues: CATSSYNQPQHF.

The chain employs TRBV3-1 and TRBJ1-1, with 7 bases identical to TRBD1. The germline gives CDR1 LGHDT, CDR2 YNNKEL (reference sequence). This CDR3 is built from 14 residues. The trim removed 5 bases at V and 4 bases at J, leaving 7 bases unmatched. The CDR3 is CASSLRDSGTEAFF. The CDR3 DNA follows: TGTGCCAGCAGCTTGCGGGACAGCGGCACTGAAGCTTTCTTT. The full variable domain, in which reference TRBV3-1 and TRBJ1-1 provide the parts outside the CDR3, is DTAVSQTPKYLVTQMGNDKSIKCEQNLGHDTMYWYKQDSKKFLKIMFSYNNKELIINETVPNRFSPKSPDKAHLNLHINSLELGDSAVYFCASSLRDSGTEAFFGQGTRLTVV.

The rearrangement joins TRBV24-1 to TRBJ1-1, with 7 bases matching TRBD1. Per germline, CDR1 KGHDR and CDR2 SFDVKD. This CDR3 has 15 amino acids. V was clipped by 5 bases and J by 1 base; unmatched bases: 6. The CDR3 here is CATSASRQGNTEAFF. The CDR3 bases are TGTGCCACCAGTGCTTCCAGACAGGGGAACACTGAAGCTTTCTTT.